This T cell receptor (beta chain) came from a study of blood T cell repertoires in COVID-19. Across the study: Samples came from the United States, Italy and Spain, spanning acute and convalescent COVID-19.

Germline trimming cut 0 bases from V and 4 bases from J; bases unmatched to any gene: 6. The CDR3 has 15 amino acids. Germline V CDR1 and CDR2: SGHNT, YENEEA. The assay was immunoSEQ multiplex PCR, and TCRdb's table has in-frame clones only and misses some. The sample yields around 63,000 clones, approximately 86% seen once. The specimen sequenced was peripheral blood. The TCR comes from a woman of 80 years or more with active COVID-19. The rearrangement joins TRBV11-3 to TRBJ2-7; 7 bases agree with TRBD2. The chain's CDR3 is CASSLEAGDVYEQYF. CDR3 coding DNA: TGTGCCAGCAGCTTAGAGGCGGGGGATGTATACGAGCAGTACTTC.